The 15 T cell receptor beta chains presented below share a single source sample, sequenced in a study of CD8+ T cells in alopecia areata. Following extraction, RNA underwent reverse transcription to cDNA, which served as the sequencing template. The repertoire was sequenced with immunoSEQ multiplex PCR; TCRdb's copy has only in-frame clones and lacks some. This sample carries roughly 100,000 clones, approximately 66% of them seen once, and the ten largest clones take about a sixth. Stated treatment: oral pan-JAK inhibitor, 5-10 mg twice daily. This material consisted of CD8+ T cells sorted from blood, taken at week 4, from a patient treated with tofacitinib. All receptors derive from a human donor with alopecia areata.

This clone was picked up one time. This chain links TRBV6-5 with TRBJ2-7, with a tentative D call TRBD1 (8 bases). Germline CDR1 reads MNHEY; CDR2 reads SVGAGI. There are 12 residues in the CDR3. CDR3 sequence reads: CATGGGSYEQYF. The CDR3 DNA follows: TGTGCTACAGGGGGGGGATCTTACGAGCAGTACTTC.

This clone was observed a few times. This chain joins TRBV27 and TRBJ2-6, with TRBD1 matching over 9 bases. The ends lost 4 bases at V and 4 bases at J; junction bases unmatched: 14. This CDR3 region has 19 residues. CDR1 is MNHEY and CDR2 is SMNVEV in the germline V gene (reference sequence). CDR3 bases: TGTGCCAGCAGTTACCTGCCGGGACAGGGAGGATCCGGGGCCAACGTCCTGACTTTC. Its protein is CASSYLPGQGGSGANVLTF.

The chain recombines TRBV9 with TRBJ2-7; D perhaps matches TRBD2 (8 bases). CDR1 and CDR2 from the germline V gene are SGDLS and YYNGEE. CDR3 length: 17 amino acids. V lost 3 bases and J 1 base, leaving 20 bases between the germline ends. CDR3 protein: CASSADPGGGQSYEQYF. The DNA of the CDR3 is TGTGCCAGCAGCGCTGACCCGGGAGGGGGCCAATCCTACGAGCAGTACTTC. The full variable domain, rest sourced from reference TRBV9 and TRBJ2-7, is DSGVTQTPKHLITATGQRVTLRCSPRSGDLSVYWYQQSLDQGLQFLIQYYNGEERAKGNILERFSAQQFPDLHSELNLSSLELGDSALYFCASSADPGGGQSYEQYFGPGTRLTVT.

The CDR3 bases are TGTGCCAGCAGTTTAGGACTAGCGGGTCCCGGGGAGCTGTTTTTT. This translates into CASSLGLAGPGELFF. This rearrangement joins TRBV27 to TRBJ2-2, with 11 nucleotides matching TRBD2. Germline V gene lookup returns CDR1 MNHEY and CDR2 SMNVEV (reference sequence). This CDR3 has 15 amino acids. The V segment lost 2 bases and the J segment 6 bases; nucleotides outside the gene matches: 2.

The chain has TRBV25-1 and TRBJ2-3; 9 nucleotides align to TRBD1. CDR3 length: 15 amino acids. J was trimmed by 0 bases and V by 3 bases; bases with no gene match: 1. Germline-derived CDR1 and CDR2 are MGHDK and SYGVNS. This chain's CDR3 is CASSEGTGSTDTQYF. The CDR3 region has the DNA TGTGCCAGCAGTGAGGGGACAGGGAGCACAGATACGCAGTATTTT.

This clone was seen a handful of times. This rearrangement joins TRBV7-2 to TRBJ1-1, with 7 bases identical to TRBD1. The CDR3 spans 14 residues. The V gene end was trimmed by 4 bases and the J gene end by 4 bases; junction bases not matched to a gene: 6. Per germline, CDR1 SGHTA and CDR2 FQGNSA. In DNA, the CDR3 is TGTGCCAGCAGCTGGTCGACAGGGCTCACTGAAGCTTTCTTT. Protein: CASSWSTGLTEAFF.

J is TRBJ2-7 and V is TRBV4-1; TRBD2 matches 10 bases. The CDR3 spans 16 residues. V lost 3 bases to trimming and J lost 3 bases; unmatched junction nucleotides: 8. Germline CDR1 reads MGHRA; CDR2 reads YSYEKL. The CDR3 region is CASSHHSSGGYYEQYF. CDR3 nucleotides: TGCGCCAGCAGCCATCACTCTAGCGGGGGATACTACGAGCAGTACTTC.

This chain joins TRBV7-2 and TRBJ2-7; no clear D gene. The CDR3 length is 13 residues. Germline CDR1 SGHTA, CDR2 FQGNSA. The V and J ends lost 6 bases and 2 bases respectively, with 11 bases between them. The chain's CDR3 is CASRLRSPYEQYF. CDR3 nucleotides: TGTGCCAGCAGGCTTAGAAGTCCCTACGAGCAGTACTTC.

The chain uses TRBV29-1 and TRBJ1-1; D perhaps matches TRBD1 (6 bases). This CDR3 is 12 amino acids long. The V and J ends lost 6 bases and 1 base respectively, with 9 bases between them. Germline assignment: CDR1 SQVTM and CDR2 ANQGSEA. This CDR3 is CSVGGQNTEAFF. The CDR3 DNA follows: TGCAGCGTCGGGGGACAGAACACTGAAGCTTTCTTT. Full variable domain (rest looked up from reference TRBV29-1 and TRBJ1-1): SAVISQKPSRDICQRGTSLTIQCQVDSQVTMMFWYRQQPGQSLTLIATANQGSEATYESGFVIDKFPISRPNLTFSTLTVSNMSPEDSSIYLCSVGGQNTEAFFGQGTRLTVV.

This clone was counted only a few times. The chain recombines TRBV13 with TRBJ2-3, with D possibly TRBD2 on 7 matching bases. The V end was cut by 5 bases, the J end by 5 bases, with 17 bases between. The CDR3 consists of 15 residues. CDR1 PRHDT and CDR2 FYEKMQ come from the germline V gene (reference sequence). CDR3 DNA: TGTGCCAGCAGCGTTAGGGGGGGCGCGGAAGATACGCAGTATTTT. Its translation is CASSVRGGAEDTQYF.

This sequence joins TRBV29-1 and TRBJ2-1; 9 nucleotides match TRBD2. Germline lookup yields CDR1 SQVTM and CDR2 ANQGSEA. V trimming: 2 bases; J trimming: 10 bases; junction bases outside the gene matches: 9. The CDR3 has 14 residues. CDR3 bases: TGCAGCGTTGAACCTAGCGGGACGATAATGGAGCAGTTCTTC. Protein: CSVEPSGTIMEQFF.

This clone has just a few counts. CDR3 sequence (DNA): TGTGCCAGCAGTTTACTCCCGGACGACGCAGAGACCCAGTACTTC. Its translation is CASSLLPDDAETQYF. The chain is built from TRBV6-5 and TRBJ2-5, with D unclear. Germline CDR1 reads MNHEY; CDR2 reads SVGAGI. The ends were cut back, 4 bases at V and 4 bases at J, with 16 bases in the middle. The CDR3 length is 15 residues.

This chain uses TRBV6-5 with TRBJ2-2; no firm D call. From germline, CDR1 is MNHEY and CDR2 SVGAGI. Trimming removed 2 bases from V and 6 bases from J, with 7 bases in between. The CDR3 runs to 13 residues. CDR3 DNA: TGTGCCAGCAGTTACGGCAGCCCCGGGGAGCTGTTTTTT. Translated, it gives CASSYGSPGELFF.

This clone was seen a few times. V and J are TRBV7-6 and TRBJ2-1; TRBD1 matches 8 bases. Per the germline V gene, CDR1 is SGHVS and CDR2 is FNYEAQ. After removal of 6 bases from V and 5 bases from J, the junction contained 9 bases not matched to a gene. CDR3 size: 15 residues. CDR3 amino acids: CASSSRQGKDNEQFF. The CDR3 DNA reads TGTGCCAGCAGTTCTCGACAGGGGAAAGACAATGAGCAGTTCTTC.

This sequence joins TRBV4-1 and TRBJ2-2, with D unclear. Trimming removed 1 base from V and 7 bases from J, with 4 bases in between. CDR1 is MGHRA and CDR2 is YSYEKL in the germline V gene. The CDR3 runs 12 residues. Written as DNA, the CDR3 is TGCGCCAGCAGCCAAGGAGGCGGGGAGCTGTTTTTT. Translation gives CASSQGGGELFF.